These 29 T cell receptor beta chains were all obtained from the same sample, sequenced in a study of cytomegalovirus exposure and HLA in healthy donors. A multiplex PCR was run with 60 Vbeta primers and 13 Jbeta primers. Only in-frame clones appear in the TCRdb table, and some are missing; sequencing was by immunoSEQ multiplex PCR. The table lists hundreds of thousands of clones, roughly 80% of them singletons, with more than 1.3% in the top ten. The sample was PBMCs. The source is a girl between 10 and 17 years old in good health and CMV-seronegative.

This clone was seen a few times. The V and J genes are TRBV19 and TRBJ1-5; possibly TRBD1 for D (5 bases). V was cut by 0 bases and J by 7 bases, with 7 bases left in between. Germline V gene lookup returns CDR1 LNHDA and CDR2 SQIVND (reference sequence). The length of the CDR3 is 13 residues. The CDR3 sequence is CASSIDRGQPQHF. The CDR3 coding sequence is TGTGCCAGTAGTATAGATCGGGGGCAGCCCCAGCATTTT.

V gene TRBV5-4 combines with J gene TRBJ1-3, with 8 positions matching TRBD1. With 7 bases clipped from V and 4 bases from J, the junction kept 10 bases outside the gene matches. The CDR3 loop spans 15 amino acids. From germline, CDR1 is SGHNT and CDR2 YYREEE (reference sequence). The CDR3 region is CASSPPRGQGNTIYF. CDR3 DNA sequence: TGTGCCAGCTCCCCCCCCAGGGGGCAAGGAAACACCATATATTTT.

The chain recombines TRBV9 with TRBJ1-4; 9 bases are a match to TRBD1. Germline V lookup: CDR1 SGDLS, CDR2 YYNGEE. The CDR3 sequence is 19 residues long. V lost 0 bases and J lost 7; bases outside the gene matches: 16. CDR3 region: CASSVATGDGQGFSEKLFF. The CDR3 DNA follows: TGTGCCAGCAGCGTAGCTACAGGGGACGGACAGGGGTTCAGTGAAAAACTGTTTTTT.

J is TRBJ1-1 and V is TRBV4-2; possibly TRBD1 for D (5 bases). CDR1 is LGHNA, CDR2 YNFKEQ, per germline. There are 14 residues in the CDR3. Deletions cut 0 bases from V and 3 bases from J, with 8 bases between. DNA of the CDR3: TGTGCCAGCAGCCAAGACGGCAGGGACACTGAAGCTTTCTTT. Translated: CASSQDGRDTEAFF.

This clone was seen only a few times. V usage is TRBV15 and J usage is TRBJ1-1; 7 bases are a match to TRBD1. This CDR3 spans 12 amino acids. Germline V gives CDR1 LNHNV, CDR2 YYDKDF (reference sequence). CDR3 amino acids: CATGLQEGEAFF. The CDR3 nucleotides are TGTGCGACAGGGCTTCAGGAAGGTGAAGCTTTCTTT. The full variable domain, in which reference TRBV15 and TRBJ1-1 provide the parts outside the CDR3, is DAMVIQNPRYQVTQFGKPVTLSCSQTLNHNVMYWYQQKSSQAPKLLFHYYDKDFNNEADTPDNFQSRRPNTSFCFLDIRSPGLGDTAMYLCATGLQEGEAFFGQGTRLTVV.

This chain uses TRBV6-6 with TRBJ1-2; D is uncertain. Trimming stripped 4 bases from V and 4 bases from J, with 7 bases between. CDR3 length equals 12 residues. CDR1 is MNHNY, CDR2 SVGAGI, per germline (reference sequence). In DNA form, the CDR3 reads TGTGCCAGCAGTTTTGAGGGCTATGGCTACACCTTC. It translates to CASSFEGYGYTF.

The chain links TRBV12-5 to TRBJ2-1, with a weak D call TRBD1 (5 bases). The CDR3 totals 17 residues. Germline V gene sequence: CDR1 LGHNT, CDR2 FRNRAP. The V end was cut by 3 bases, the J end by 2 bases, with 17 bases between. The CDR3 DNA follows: TGTGCTAGTGGTTTCACCCCTGATGGGGCGCCCTACAATGAGCAGTTCTTC. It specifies CASGFTPDGAPYNEQFF.

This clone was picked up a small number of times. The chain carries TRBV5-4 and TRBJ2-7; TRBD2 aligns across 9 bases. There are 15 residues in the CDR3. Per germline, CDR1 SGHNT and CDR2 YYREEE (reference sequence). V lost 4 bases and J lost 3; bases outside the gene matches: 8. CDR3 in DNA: TGTGCCAGCAGCCCCCAGCGGGGGGACGGCTACGAGCAGTACTTC. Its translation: CASSPQRGDGYEQYF. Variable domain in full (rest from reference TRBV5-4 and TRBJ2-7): ETGVTQSPTHLIKTRGQQVTLRCSSQSGHNTVSWYQQALGQGPQFIFQYYREEENGRGNFPPRFSGLQFPNYSSELNVNALELDDSALYLCASSPQRGDGYEQYFGPGTRLTVT.

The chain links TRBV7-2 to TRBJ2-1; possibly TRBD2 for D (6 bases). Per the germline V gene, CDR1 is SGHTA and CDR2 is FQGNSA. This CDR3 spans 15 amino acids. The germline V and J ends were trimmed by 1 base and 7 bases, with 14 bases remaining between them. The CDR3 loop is CASSLGAGKGNEQFF. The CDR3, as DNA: TGTGCCAGCAGCTTAGGGGCGGGGAAGGGAAATGAGCAGTTCTTC.

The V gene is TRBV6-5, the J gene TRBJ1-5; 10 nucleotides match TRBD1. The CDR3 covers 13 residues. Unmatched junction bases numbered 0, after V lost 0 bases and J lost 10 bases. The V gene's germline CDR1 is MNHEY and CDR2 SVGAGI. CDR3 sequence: CASSYSTGGPQHF. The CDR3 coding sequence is TGTGCCAGCAGTTACTCGACAGGGGGCCCCCAGCATTTT.

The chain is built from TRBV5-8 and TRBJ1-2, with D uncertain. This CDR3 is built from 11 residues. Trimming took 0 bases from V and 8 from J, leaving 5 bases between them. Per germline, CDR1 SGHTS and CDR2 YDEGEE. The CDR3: CASSLAIGYTF. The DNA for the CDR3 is TGTGCCAGCAGCTTGGCAATCGGCTACACCTTC.

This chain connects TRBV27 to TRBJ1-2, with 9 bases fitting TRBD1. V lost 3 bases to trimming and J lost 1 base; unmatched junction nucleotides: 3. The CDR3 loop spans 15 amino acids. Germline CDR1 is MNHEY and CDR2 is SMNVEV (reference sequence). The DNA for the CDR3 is TGTGCCAGCAGTTTGATGACAGGGGGTAACTATGGCTACACCTTC. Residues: CASSLMTGGNYGYTF.

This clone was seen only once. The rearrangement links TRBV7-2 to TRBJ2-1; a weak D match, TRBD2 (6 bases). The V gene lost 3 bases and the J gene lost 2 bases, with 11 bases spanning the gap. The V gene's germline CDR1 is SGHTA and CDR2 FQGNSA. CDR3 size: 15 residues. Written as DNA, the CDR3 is TGTGCCAGCAGCTTCCGGGAGTCAACCTACAATGAGCAGTTCTTC. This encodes CASSFRESTYNEQFF.

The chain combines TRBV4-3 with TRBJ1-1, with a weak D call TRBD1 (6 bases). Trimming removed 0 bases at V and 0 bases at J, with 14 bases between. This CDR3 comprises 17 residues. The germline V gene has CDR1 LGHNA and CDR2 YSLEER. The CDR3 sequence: CASSQDPGAGVNTEAFF. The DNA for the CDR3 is TGCGCCAGCAGCCAAGATCCAGGGGCAGGAGTGAACACTGAAGCTTTCTTT.

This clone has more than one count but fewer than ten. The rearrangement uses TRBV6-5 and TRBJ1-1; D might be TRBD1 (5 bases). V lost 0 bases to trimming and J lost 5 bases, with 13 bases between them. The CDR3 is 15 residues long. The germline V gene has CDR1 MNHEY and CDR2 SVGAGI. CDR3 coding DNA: TGTGCCAGCAGTTACTCGAGAGTGGGGCGGACTGAAGCTTTCTTT. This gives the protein CASSYSRVGRTEAFF.

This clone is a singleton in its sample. CDR3 residues: CSASGSGEQYF. The DNA for the CDR3 is TGCAGTGCTAGCGGTAGCGGCGAGCAGTACTTC. The chain recombines TRBV20-1 with TRBJ2-7; possibly TRBD2 for D (6 bases). The CDR3 runs to 11 residues. V was pared by 3 bases and J by 6 bases, with 9 bases between. The germline V gene encodes CDR1 DFQATT and CDR2 SNEGSKA (reference sequence).

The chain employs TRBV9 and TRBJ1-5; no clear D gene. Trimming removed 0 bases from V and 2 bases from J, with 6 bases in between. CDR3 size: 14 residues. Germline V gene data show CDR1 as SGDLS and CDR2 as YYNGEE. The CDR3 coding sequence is TGTGCCAGCAGCGTAGGTACAGGCAATCAGCCCCAGCATTTT. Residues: CASSVGTGNQPQHF. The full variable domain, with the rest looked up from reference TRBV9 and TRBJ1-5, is DSGVTQTPKHLITATGQRVTLRCSPRSGDLSVYWYQQSLDQGLQFLIQYYNGEERAKGNILERFSAQQFPDLHSELNLSSLELGDSALYFCASSVGTGNQPQHFGDGTRLSIL.

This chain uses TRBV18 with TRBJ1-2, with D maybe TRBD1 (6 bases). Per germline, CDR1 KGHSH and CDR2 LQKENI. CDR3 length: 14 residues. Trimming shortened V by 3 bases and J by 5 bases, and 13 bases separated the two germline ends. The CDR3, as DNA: TGTGCCAGCTCACCCACGGAACAGGGATATGGCTACACCTTC. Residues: CASSPTEQGYGYTF. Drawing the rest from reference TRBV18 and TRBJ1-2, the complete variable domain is NAGVMQNPRHLVRRRGQEARLRCSPMKGHSHVYWYRQLPEEGLKFMVYLQKENIIDESGMPKERFSAEFPKEGPSILRIQQVVRGDSAAYFCASSPTEQGYGYTFGSGTRLTVV.

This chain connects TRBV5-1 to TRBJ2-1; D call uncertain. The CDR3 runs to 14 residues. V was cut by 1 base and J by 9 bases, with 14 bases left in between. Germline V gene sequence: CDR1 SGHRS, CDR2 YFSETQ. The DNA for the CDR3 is TGCGCCAGCAGCTTGAAGGTCTTTAGAGGTGAGCAGTTCTTC. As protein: CASSLKVFRGEQFF.

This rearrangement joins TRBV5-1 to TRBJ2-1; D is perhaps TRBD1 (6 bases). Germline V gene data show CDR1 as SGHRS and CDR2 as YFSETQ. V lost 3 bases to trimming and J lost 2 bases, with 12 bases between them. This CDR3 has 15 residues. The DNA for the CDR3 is TGCGCCAGCAGCTACCAGCGGACAGCCTACAATGAGCAGTTCTTC. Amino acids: CASSYQRTAYNEQFF.

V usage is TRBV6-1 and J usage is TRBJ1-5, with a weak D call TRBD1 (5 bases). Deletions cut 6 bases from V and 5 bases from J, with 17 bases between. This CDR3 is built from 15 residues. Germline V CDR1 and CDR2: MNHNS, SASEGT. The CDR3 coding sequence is TGTGCCAGCAGCCCCATCGGGGGACTAGATCAGCCCCAGCATTTT. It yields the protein CASSPIGGLDQPQHF.

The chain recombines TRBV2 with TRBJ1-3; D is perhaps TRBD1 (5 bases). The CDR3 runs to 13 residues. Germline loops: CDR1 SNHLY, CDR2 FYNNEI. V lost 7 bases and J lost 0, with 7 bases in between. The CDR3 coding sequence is TGTGCCAGCAACAGGCACTCTGGAAACACCATATATTTT. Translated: CASNRHSGNTIYF.

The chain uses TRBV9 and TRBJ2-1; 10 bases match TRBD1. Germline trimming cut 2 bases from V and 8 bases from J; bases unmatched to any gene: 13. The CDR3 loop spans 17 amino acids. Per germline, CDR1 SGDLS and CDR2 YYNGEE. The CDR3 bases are TGTGCCAGCAGCGTCTCATTTCTAGGGACAGGGGTCGATGAGCAGTTCTTC. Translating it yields CASSVSFLGTGVDEQFF.

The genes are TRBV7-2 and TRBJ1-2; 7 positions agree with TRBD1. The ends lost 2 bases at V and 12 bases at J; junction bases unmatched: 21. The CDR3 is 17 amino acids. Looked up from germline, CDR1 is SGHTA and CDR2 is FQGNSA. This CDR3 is CASSLSVTKPGQTPNTF. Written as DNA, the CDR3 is TGTGCCAGCAGCTTATCTGTGACTAAACCGGGACAGACCCCCAACACCTTC.

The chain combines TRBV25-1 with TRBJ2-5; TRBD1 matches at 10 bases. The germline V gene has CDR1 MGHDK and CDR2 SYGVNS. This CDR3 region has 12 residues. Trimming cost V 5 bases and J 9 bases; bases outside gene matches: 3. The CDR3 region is CASSKGQGAQYF. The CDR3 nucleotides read TGTGCCAGCAGTAAAGGACAGGGGGCCCAGTACTTC.

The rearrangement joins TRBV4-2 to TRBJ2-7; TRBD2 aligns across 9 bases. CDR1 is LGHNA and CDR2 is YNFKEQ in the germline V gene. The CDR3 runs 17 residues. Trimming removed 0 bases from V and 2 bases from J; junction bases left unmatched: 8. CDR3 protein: CASSQEGSGGGAYEQYF. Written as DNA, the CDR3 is TGTGCCAGCAGCCAAGAAGGGTCCGGCGGGGGGGCCTACGAGCAGTACTTC.

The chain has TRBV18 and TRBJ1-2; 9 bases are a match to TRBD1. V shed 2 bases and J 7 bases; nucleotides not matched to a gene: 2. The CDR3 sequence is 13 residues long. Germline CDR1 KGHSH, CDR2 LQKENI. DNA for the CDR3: TGTGCCAGCTCACCAGGGGACAGGGCTGGCTACACCTTC. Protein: CASSPGDRAGYTF.

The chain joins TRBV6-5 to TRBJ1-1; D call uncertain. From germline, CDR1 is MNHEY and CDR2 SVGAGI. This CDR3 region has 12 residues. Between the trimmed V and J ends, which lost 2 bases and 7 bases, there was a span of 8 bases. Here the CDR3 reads CASSYRGVEAFF. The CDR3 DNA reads TGTGCCAGCAGTTACCGCGGAGTTGAAGCTTTCTTT.

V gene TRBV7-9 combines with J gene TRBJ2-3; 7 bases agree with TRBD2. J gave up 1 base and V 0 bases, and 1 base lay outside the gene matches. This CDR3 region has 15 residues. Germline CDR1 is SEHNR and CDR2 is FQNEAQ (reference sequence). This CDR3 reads CASSLASGGTDTQYF. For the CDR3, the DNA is TGTGCCAGCAGCTTAGCAAGCGGGGGCACAGATACGCAGTATTTT.